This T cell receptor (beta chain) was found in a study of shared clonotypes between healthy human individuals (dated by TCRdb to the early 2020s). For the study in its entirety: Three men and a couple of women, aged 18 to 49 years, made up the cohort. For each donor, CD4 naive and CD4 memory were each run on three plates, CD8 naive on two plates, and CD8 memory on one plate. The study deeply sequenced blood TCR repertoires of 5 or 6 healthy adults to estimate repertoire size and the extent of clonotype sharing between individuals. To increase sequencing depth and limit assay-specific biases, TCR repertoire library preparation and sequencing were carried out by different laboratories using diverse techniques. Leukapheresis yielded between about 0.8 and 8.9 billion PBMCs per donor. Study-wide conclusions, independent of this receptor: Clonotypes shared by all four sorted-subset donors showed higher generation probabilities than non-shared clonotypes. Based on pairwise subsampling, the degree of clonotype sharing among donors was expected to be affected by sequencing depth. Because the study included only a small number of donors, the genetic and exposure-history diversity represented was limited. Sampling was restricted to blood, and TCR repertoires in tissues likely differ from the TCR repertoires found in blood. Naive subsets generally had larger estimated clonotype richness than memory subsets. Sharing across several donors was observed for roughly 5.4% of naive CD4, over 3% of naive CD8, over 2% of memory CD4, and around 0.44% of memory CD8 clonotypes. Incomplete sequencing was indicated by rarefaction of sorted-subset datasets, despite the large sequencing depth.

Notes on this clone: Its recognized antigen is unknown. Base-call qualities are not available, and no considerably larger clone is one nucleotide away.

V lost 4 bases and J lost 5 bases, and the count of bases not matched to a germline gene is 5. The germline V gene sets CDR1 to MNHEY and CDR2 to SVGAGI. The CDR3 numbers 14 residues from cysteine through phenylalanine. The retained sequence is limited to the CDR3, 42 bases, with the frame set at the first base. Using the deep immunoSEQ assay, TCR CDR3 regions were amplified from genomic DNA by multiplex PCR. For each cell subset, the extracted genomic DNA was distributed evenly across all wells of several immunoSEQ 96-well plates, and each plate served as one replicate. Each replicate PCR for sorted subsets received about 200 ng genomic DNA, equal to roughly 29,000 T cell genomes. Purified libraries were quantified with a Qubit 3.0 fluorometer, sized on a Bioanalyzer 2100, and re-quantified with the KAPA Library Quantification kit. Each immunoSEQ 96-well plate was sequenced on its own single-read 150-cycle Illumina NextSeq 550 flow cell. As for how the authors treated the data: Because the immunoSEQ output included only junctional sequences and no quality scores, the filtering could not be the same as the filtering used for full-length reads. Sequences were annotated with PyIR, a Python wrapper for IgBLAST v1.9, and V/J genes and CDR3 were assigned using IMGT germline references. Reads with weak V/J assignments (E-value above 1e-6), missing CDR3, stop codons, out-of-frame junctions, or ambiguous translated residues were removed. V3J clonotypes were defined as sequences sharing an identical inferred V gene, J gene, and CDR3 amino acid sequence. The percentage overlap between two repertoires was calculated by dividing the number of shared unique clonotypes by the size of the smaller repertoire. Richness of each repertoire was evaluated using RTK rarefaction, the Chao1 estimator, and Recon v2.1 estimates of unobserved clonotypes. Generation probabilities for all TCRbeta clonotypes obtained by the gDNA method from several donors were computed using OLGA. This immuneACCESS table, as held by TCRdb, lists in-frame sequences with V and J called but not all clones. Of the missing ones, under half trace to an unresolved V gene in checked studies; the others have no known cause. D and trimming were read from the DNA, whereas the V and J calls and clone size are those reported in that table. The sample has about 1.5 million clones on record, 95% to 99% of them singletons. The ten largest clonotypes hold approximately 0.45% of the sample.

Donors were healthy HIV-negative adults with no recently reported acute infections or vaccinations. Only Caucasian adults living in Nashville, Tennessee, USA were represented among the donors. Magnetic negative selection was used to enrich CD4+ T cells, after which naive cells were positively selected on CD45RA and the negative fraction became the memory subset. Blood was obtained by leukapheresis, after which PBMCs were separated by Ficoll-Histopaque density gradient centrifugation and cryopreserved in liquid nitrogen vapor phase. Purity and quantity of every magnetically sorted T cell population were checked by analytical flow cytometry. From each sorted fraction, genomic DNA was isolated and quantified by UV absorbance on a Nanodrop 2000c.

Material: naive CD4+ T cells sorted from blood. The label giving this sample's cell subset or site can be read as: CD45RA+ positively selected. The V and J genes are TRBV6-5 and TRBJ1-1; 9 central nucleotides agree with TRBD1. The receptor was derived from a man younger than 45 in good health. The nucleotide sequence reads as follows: TGTGCCAGCAGTTTGGGACAGGGAAAAACTGAAGCTTTCTTT. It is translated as CASSLGQGKTEAFF.